Listed below are T cell receptor beta chains from one sample, sequenced in a study of PD-1 blockade in classical Hodgkin lymphoma. Assay: immunoSEQ multiplex PCR; the TCRdb copy retains only in-frame clones and omits some. The sample holds over 11,000 clones, about 73% seen once. The source material was peripheral blood mononuclear cells (PBMCs), sampled before the second cycle of nivolumab. The receptors derive from a human donor with classical Hodgkin lymphoma. Each CDR3 is given with its conserved first and last residue. Size is stated for part of the rows, as once, few or many counts, or as a class when the clone is expanded.

j_gene | v_gene | abundance | CDR3aa
TRBJ1-5 | TRBV4-2 | - | CASSQDMDPHSNQPQHF
TRBJ2-5 | TRBV7-2 | - | CASSLASVETQYF
TRBJ2-1 | TRBV2 | few | CASTRQGLSYNEQFF
TRBJ1-2 | TRBV29-1 | - | CSVEGRGRGFYGYTF
TRBJ2-2 | TRBV7-2 | - | CASSPGLAPGGELFF
TRBJ1-2 | TRBV5-5 | - | CASSPGLVRGYTF
TRBJ1-4 | TRBV5-6 | - | CASSALATNEKLFF
TRBJ2-1 | TRBV10-3 | - | CAISVQGASYNEQFF
TRBJ2-7 | TRBV29-1 | - | CSVTGSSYEQYF
TRBJ1-2 | TRBV27 | - | CASSLSGTAYGYTF
TRBJ2-3 | TRBV19 | - | CASSAGEWGANPDTQYF
TRBJ2-1 | TRBV19 | once | CASSFGRGGLFGQFF
TRBJ1-1 | TRBV7-9 | - | CASSLDTGTEAFF
TRBJ1-2 | TRBV19 | - | CASRGYRDGNVYGYTF
TRBJ1-1 | TRBV4-1 | - | CASSQRAYTEAFF
TRBJ1-4 | TRBV15 | few | CATSGGVVTNEKLFF
TRBJ2-1 | TRBV9 | few | CASSDTGASYNEQFF
TRBJ1-2 | TRBV27 | few | CASSSSDGYGYTF
TRBJ1-2 | TRBV27 | - | CASSFGPGQINYGYTF
TRBJ1-3 | TRBV18 | - | CASSPRQAYSGNTIYF
TRBJ2-2 | TRBV11-2 | - | CASSAWGGSGTGELFF
TRBJ1-1 | TRBV6-5 | - | CASSYWGLNTEAFF
TRBJ2-7 | TRBV2 | - | CASSVHPGAASGQYF
TRBJ2-1 | TRBV14 | - | CASSQDTGRAYNEQFF
TRBJ1-1 | TRBV4-3 | - | CASSQDRYREAFF
TRBJ2-5 | TRBV7-7 | - | CASSLATSGGYQETQYF
TRBJ2-3 | TRBV19 | - | CASSSLDIPSTDTQYF
TRBJ1-1 | TRBV4-3 | once | CASSLGQGNTEAFF
TRBJ2-1 | TRBV6-6 | once | CASSYSALNEQFF
TRBJ2-7 | TRBV4-3 | - | CASSLGLVGEQYF
TRBJ1-4 | TRBV5-5 | - | CASSLAIWKQNEKLFF
TRBJ2-4 | TRBV11-2 | - | CASRGQGNIQYF
TRBJ2-5 | TRBV7-9 | few | CASSSFRAQYF
TRBJ2-7 | TRBV27 | - | CASSFITGTGVYEQYF
TRBJ2-1 | TRBV18 | - | CASSPGIGYEQFF
TRBJ2-7 | TRBV5-1 | - | CASSLGLQGFRYEQYF
TRBJ2-5 | TRBV5-5 | - | CASSFGGGRRETQYF
TRBJ1-1 | TRBV11-1 | - | CASSRDRLNTEAFF